This T cell receptor (beta chain) was retrieved from a study of T cells in Graves' hyperthyroidism and ophthalmopathy. Background on the study: Peripheral blood was collected at initial diagnosis, before any treatment.

V lost 0 bases and J 3 bases, leaving 12 bases between the germline ends. This CDR3 spans 15 amino acids. Germline CDR1 reads DFQATT; CDR2 reads SNEGSKA (reference sequence). Hyperthyroidism patients were newly diagnosed, had disease duration under 2 months, and were aged 18 to 65 years. RNA transcripts served as the template for amplifying TCR beta CDR3 regions. Using the HTBI primer set, a first-round RT-PCR was run on the TCR CDR3. Via MiXCR, TCRdb re-called the multiplex PCR reads, giving one row per CDR3 protein. The sample records 300,000 to 450,000 distinct CDR3 sequences, 14% to 15% being singletons.

Sample: blood. The V call is TRBV20-1, the J call TRBJ2-1; no definite D call. The sequence came from a woman aged 30 to 39 with Graves' hyperthyroidism. The CDR3, as DNA: TGCAGTGCTAGAGATCGGAACCGCAACTACAATGAGCAGTTCTTC. Translated, it gives CSARDRNRNYNEQFF.